Given below is one T cell receptor beta chain in context. The data are from a study of CD8+CD57+ T cells in acquired aplastic anemia. TCR beta VDJ and CDR3 profiles were obtained from a genomic DNA template. TCRdb processed the reads anew with MiXCR; each CDR3 protein has one entry. The sample holds roughly 58,000 distinct CDR3 sequences, about 50% seen once. The clonotype was recovered from a human donor in good health, serving as a control. Material: sorted CD4+, CD8+, or CD8+CD57+ T cells (not recorded which) from PBMCs.

CDR3 nucleotide sequence: TGCAGCGTTCCGGGCCGCTACGAGCAGTACTTC. Its protein is CSVPGRYEQYF. J is TRBJ2-7 and V is TRBV29-1; D not certain. CDR1 and CDR2 from the germline V gene are SQVTM and ANQGSEA. Deletions cut 5 bases from V and 3 bases from J, with 8 bases between. The CDR3 runs 11 residues.